A single sample is the source of the 8 T cell receptor beta chains below, sequenced in a study of control samples from healthy donors and cancer patients (TCRdb year 2020). The library was built by means of the immunoSEQ multiplex PCR assay. Here the immuneACCESS table is served through TCRdb, limited to in-frame sequences with V and J called. Missing clones are a known gap in these copies; in checked studies unresolved V genes cover under half, and the rest lacks a known reason. The sample data list fewer than 200,000 clones, and 85% to 95% of these were observed just once. The ten largest clones capture 1.4% of the sample. The sample comprised blood. The origin of the receptors is a man aged 30 to 45 in good health.

The J gene is TRBJ1-2, the V gene TRBV24-1; D call uncertain. The germline CDR1 and CDR2 sequences are KGHDR and SFDVKD. This CDR3 is 12 amino acids long. Trimming took 3 bases from V and 5 from J, leaving 6 bases between them. The CDR3 DNA sequence: TGTGCCACCAGTGATCCCGGATATGGCTACACCTTC. Protein sequence: CATSDPGYGYTF.

The CDR3 spells CASSQDPDTFQARAIYF. In DNA form, the CDR3 reads TGCGCCAGCAGCCAAGATCCGGACACGTTCCAGGCGAGGGCCATATATTTT. The rearrangement links TRBV4-1 to TRBJ1-3, with D possibly matching TRBD1 (5 bases). Trimming shortened V by 0 bases and J by 11 bases, and 23 bases separated the two germline ends. Germline loops: CDR1 MGHRA, CDR2 YSYEKL. This CDR3 has 17 residues.

The rearrangement joins TRBV7-8 to TRBJ1-1; D not resolved. This CDR3 spans 11 amino acids. V gave up 1 base and J gave up 7 bases, with 4 bases separating them. Germline values: CDR1 SGHVS, CDR2 FQNEAQ. This CDR3 is CASSLDYEAFF. The DNA of the CDR3 is TGTGCCAGCAGCTTAGATTATGAAGCTTTCTTT.

The chain recombines TRBV4-3 with TRBJ1-1; a possible D gene is TRBD1 (5 bases). The CDR3 has 15 residues. V was cut by 0 bases and J by 4 bases, with 12 bases left in between. Per the germline V gene, CDR1 is LGHNA and CDR2 is YSLEER. For the CDR3, the DNA is TGCGCCAGCAGCCAAGATCAATTTGGGGGCACTGAAGCTTTCTTT. Its translation is CASSQDQFGGTEAFF.

This chain joins TRBV6-6 and TRBJ1-1; maybe TRBD1 (6 bases). Deletions cut 5 bases from V and 3 bases from J, with 16 bases between. Germline V gene data show CDR1 as MNHNY and CDR2 as SVGAGI (reference sequence). This CDR3 is built from 15 residues. The chain's CDR3 is CASSTRDTSYTEAFF. The CDR3 DNA sequence: TGTGCCAGCAGTACCCGGGACACTTCTTACACTGAAGCTTTCTTT.

V usage is TRBV19 and J usage is TRBJ2-3; TRBD2 aligns across 12 bases. The germline V gene encodes CDR1 LNHDA and CDR2 SQIVND (reference sequence). This CDR3 is built from 18 residues. Trimming at V came to 5 bases and at J to 1 base, leaving 10 bases not matched to a gene. CDR3 sequence: CASSAPTSGRPRTDTQYF. In DNA, the CDR3 is TGTGCCAGTAGTGCCCCGACTAGCGGGAGACCTCGCACAGATACGCAGTATTTT.

The J gene is TRBJ1-2, the V gene TRBV27; 7 bases agree with TRBD1. The CDR3 runs to 13 residues. Germline V CDR1 and CDR2: MNHEY, SMNVEV (reference sequence). Trimming at V came to 5 bases and at J to 8 bases, leaving 8 bases not matched to a gene. CDR3 bases: TGTGCCAGCAGTCACGGACAGGAAGGGGGCTACACCTTC. Amino acid sequence: CASSHGQEGGYTF.

This clone was observed once. Other DNA variants within this sample encode the same CDR3. V and J are TRBV23-1 and TRBJ1-2; D remains unclear. TRBV23-1 is assigned to the ORF class and has an uncertain function. This CDR3 region has 15 residues. Between the trimmed V and J ends, which lost 7 bases and 3 bases, there was a span of 18 bases. Written as DNA, the CDR3 is TGCGCCAGCAATCCGCCACGTAGGAGCGACTATGGCTACACCTTC. Encoded protein: CASNPPRRSDYGYTF.